A selection of T cell receptor beta chains follows, all from one sample in a study of control samples from healthy donors and cancer patients. Sequenced by immunoSEQ multiplex PCR; TCRdb stores in-frame clones only, minus some. The data contain approximately 70,000 clones, less than 95% of them singletons. Sequencing used PBMCs. These receptors all come from a woman between 50 and 59 years old with colorectal cancer. Both conserved end residues are part of each CDR3. A D gene is named only where the DNA matches it firmly. Clone size is not always given. Where it is, it says once, few, many or a class for expanded clones.

TRBJ2-3,-,TRBV28,-,CASSLSSQGGGDTQYF,TGTGCCAGCAGTCTCTCCTCCCAGGGGGGTGGTGATACGCAGTATTTT
TRBJ2-1,-,TRBV7-6,-,CASSSMGLLHNEQFF,TGTGCCAGCAGTTCGATGGGGTTACTTCACAATGAGCAGTTCTTC
TRBJ2-7,TRBD1,TRBV11-2,-,CASSPYRQGLYEQYF,TGTGCCAGCAGCCCGTACCGACAGGGTTTGTACGAGCAGTACTTC
TRBJ1-2,-,TRBV9,-,CASSLPGREMLGYTF,TGTGCCAGCAGCTTACCGGGACGTGAGATGTTGGGCTACACCTTC
TRBJ2-3,-,TRBV3-1/TRBV3-2,-,CASSQGGDTQYF,TGTGCCAGCAGCCAAGGCGGCGATACGCAGTATTTT
TRBJ2-5,-,TRBV29-1,-,CSVEGRDRETQYF,TGCAGCGTTGAAGGCCGAGACAGGGAGACCCAGTACTTC
TRBJ2-6,-,TRBV6-6,-,CASSYRLGAGANVLTF,TGTGCCAGCAGTTACCGCCTCGGGGCTGGGGCCAACGTCCTGACTTTC
TRBJ1-2,TRBD1,TRBV6-5,-,CASGRGDREFGYTF,TGTGCCAGCGGGCGGGGGGACAGGGAATTTGGCTACACCTTC
TRBJ1-3,-,TRBV5-1,-,CASSLVGSGNTIYF,TGCGCCAGCAGCTTGGTAGGGTCCGGAAACACCATATATTTT
TRBJ2-3,-,TRBV2,-,CASSRQSRTDTQYF,TGTGCCAGCAGTAGACAGTCCCGCACAGATACGCAGTATTTT
TRBJ2-2,TRBD1,TRBV11-2,-,CASTGQGTNTGELFF,TGTGCCAGCACGGGACAGGGGACTAACACCGGGGAGCTGTTTTTT
TRBJ2-1,TRBD2,TRBV2,-,CASSSSGTKNEQFF,TGTGCCAGCAGTTCCTCCGGGACTAAGAATGAGCAGTTCTTC
TRBJ2-3,TRBD2,TRBV27,-,CASSLGTSGGPLNTQYF,TGTGCCAGCAGTTTAGGGACTAGCGGGGGCCCCCTGAATACGCAGTATTTT
TRBJ1-2,-,TRBV2,-,CASSEWSGYGYTF,TGTGCCAGCAGTGAATGGAGCGGTTATGGCTACACCTTC
TRBJ1-1,-,TRBV29-1,-,CSVEVLGGVTEAFF,TGCAGCGTTGAAGTTCTGGGAGGTGTCACTGAAGCTTTCTTT
TRBJ2-1,-,TRBV12-3/TRBV12-4,-,CASSPRGAQFF,TGTGCCAGCAGTCCTAGGGGGGCCCAGTTCTTC
TRBJ2-1,TRBD1,TRBV11-2,-,CASSGGTGSSYNEQFF,TGTGCCAGCAGCGGAGGGACAGGGAGCTCCTACAATGAGCAGTTCTTC
TRBJ1-3,-,TRBV3-1/TRBV3-2,-,CASSQANGNTIYF,TGTGCCAGCAGCCAAGCTAACGGAAACACCATATATTTT
TRBJ1-1,-,TRBV2,-,CASREGWNTEAFF,TGTGCCAGCAGGGAGGGGTGGAACACTGAAGCTTTCTTT
TRBJ1-4,-,TRBV19,-,CASSIIGKNEKLFF,TGTGCCAGTAGTATAATAGGGAAGAATGAAAAACTGTTTTTT
TRBJ2-5,-,TRBV3-1/TRBV3-2,-,CASSQDISTGAQETQYF,TGTGCCAGCAGCCAAGATATTAGCACGGGGGCCCAAGAGACCCAGTACTTC
TRBJ1-1,-,TRBV5-1,-,CASSAGQWAFF,TGCGCCAGCAGCGCTGGACAGTGGGCTTTCTTT
TRBJ2-7,-,TRBV11-2,-,CASSSPRNSYEQYF,TGTGCCAGCAGCTCACCACGGAACTCCTACGAGCAGTACTTC
TRBJ2-2,TRBD2,TRBV5-4,once,CASSLAYRGAGEAGELFF,TGTGCCAGCAGCTTGGCCTACAGAGGGGCGGGGGAAGCCGGGGAGCTGTTTTTT
TRBJ2-5,-,TRBV10-1,-,CASSDNLQETQYF,TGCGCCAGCAGTGATAATTTGCAAGAGACCCAGTACTTC
TRBJ2-1,-,TRBV6-4,-,CARTESTKGVRNEQFF,TGTGCCAGGACAGAGAGTACCAAGGGGGTTCGTAATGAGCAGTTCTTC
TRBJ2-3,TRBD2,TRBV15,-,CATSRDDEGRGPSDTQYF,TGTGCCACCAGCAGAGATGACGAGGGGAGGGGACCTTCAGATACGCAGTATTTT
TRBJ1-2,-,TRBV6-1,-,CASSEYRSLYGYTF,TGTGCCAGCAGTGAATACAGGTCCTTGTATGGCTACACCTTC
TRBJ2-7,TRBD2,TRBV5-1,-,CASSSPLAGGNEQYF,TGCGCCAGCAGCTCCCCACTAGCGGGGGGCAACGAGCAGTACTTC
TRBJ1-5,-,TRBV6-6,once,CASSYTRQDVYQPQHF,TGTGCCAGCAGTTACACTAGGCAGGACGTGTATCAGCCCCAGCATTTT
TRBJ1-4,TRBD1,TRBV2,-,CASTAGQGFATNEKLFF,TGTGCCAGCACTGCGGGACAGGGGTTTGCAACTAATGAAAAACTGTTTTTT
TRBJ2-2,-,TRBV5-4,-,CATRTASTGELFF,TGTGCCACCAGAACAGCTAGCACCGGGGAGCTGTTTTTT
TRBJ1-5,-,TRBV30,-,CAWSPRNQPQHF,TGTGCCTGGAGTCCCCGGAATCAGCCCCAGCATTTT
TRBJ2-5,TRBD2,TRBV10-3,-,CAIREAGDPQETQYF,TGTGCCATCAGGGAAGCGGGAGACCCCCAAGAGACCCAGTACTTC
TRBJ2-1,TRBD2,TRBV10-1,once,CAKFMPGLAAYNEQFF,TGCGCCAAATTTATGCCGGGACTAGCGGCTTACAATGAGCAGTTCTTC
TRBJ1-5,-,TRBV28,medium-sized,CASSETPGRDQPQHF,TGTGCCAGCAGTGAGACGCCCGGTCGGGATCAGCCCCAGCATTTT
TRBJ1-2,-,TRBV27,-,CASSLRRGHSNYGYTF,TGTGCCAGCAGTTTACGACGCGGACACTCTAACTATGGCTACACCTTC
TRBJ1-2,-,TRBV5-1,-,CASSLEQGSNGYTF,TGCGCCAGCAGCTTGGAACAGGGAAGCAATGGCTACACCTTC
TRBJ2-7,-,TRBV5-1,-,CASSFQGHHEQYF,TGCGCCAGCAGCTTCCAGGGTCACCACGAGCAGTACTTC
TRBJ2-1,-,TRBV2,-,CASRPDRSGVYNEQFF,TGTGCCAGCAGGCCAGACAGGTCTGGGGTTTACAATGAGCAGTTCTTC